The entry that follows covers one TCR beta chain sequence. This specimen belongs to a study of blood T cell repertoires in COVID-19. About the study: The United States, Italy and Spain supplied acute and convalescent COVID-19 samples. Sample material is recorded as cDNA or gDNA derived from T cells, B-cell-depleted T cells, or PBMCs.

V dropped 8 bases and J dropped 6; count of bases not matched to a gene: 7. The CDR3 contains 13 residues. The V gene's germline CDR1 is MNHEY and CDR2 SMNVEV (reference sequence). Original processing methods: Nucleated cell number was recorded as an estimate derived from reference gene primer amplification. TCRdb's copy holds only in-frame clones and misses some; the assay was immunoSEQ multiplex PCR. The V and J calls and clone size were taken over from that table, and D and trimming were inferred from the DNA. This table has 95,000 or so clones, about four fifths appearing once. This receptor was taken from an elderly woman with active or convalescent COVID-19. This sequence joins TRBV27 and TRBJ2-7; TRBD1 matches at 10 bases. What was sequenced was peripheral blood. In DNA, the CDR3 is TGTGCCAGCCGGACGACAGGGGGCCTCGAGCAGTACTTC. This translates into CASRTTGGLEQYF.